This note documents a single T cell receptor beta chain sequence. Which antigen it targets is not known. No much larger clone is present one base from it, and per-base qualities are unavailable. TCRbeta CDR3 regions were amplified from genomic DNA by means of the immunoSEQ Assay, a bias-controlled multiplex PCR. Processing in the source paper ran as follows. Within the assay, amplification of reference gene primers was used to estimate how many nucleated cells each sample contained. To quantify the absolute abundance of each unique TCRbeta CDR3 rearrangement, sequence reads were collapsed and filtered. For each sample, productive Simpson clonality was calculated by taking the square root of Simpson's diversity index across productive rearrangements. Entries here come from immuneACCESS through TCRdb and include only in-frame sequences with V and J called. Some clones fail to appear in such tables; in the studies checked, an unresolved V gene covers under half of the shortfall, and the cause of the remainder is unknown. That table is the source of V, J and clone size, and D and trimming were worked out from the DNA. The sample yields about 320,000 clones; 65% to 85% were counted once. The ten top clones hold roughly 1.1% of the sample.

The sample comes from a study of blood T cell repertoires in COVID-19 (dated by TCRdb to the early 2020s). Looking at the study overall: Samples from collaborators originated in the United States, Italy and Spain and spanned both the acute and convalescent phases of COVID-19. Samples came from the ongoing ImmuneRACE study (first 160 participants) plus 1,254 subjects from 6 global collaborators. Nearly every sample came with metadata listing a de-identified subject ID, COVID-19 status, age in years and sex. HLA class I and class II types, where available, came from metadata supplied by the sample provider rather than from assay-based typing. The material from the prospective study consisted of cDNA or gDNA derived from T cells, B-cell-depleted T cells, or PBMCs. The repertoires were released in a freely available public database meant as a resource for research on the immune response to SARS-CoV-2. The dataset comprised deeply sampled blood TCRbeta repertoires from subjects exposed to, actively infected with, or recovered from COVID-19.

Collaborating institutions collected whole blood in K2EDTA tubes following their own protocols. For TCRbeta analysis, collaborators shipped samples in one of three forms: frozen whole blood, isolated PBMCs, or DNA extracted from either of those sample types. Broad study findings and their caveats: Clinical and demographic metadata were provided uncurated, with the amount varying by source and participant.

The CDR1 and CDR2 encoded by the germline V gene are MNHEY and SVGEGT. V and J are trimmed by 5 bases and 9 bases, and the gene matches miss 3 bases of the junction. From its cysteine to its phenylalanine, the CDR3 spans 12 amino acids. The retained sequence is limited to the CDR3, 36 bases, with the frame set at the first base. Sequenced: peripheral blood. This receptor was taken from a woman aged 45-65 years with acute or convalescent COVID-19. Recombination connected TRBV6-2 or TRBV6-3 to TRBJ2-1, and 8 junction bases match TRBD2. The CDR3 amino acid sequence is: CASSGGGSEQFF. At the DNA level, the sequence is TGTGCCAGCAGTGGCGGGGGGTCTGAGCAGTTCTTC.